Following are 10 T cell receptor beta chains from one sample sequenced in a study of T cell responses to AZD1222 COVID-19 vaccine (dated by TCRdb to the early 2020s). Receptors were amplified or captured by the immunoSEQ multiplex PCR assay. This is the immuneACCESS table as TCRdb keeps it, with only in-frame sequences that have V and J called. A part of the clones is gone; compared with another copy, unresolved V genes explain less than half, and the rest is unexplained. This sample gives 150,000 to 200,000 clones in total; about 89% of them show up just once. 1.5% to 2% of the sample is in the top ten clones. Per the publication, the time point label means: baseline before first vaccination. The sequencing here drew on peripheral blood, taken on day 0 of AZD1222 vaccination. Every receptor here comes from an adult in good health.

This chain connects TRBV30 to TRBJ1-3, with TRBD1 as a possible D gene (5 bases). Trimming removed 8 bases from V and 0 bases from J, with 14 bases in between. The germline gives CDR1 GTSNPN, CDR2 SVGIG (reference sequence). The CDR3 loop spans 14 amino acids. CDR3 sequence reads: CAGAIESSGNTIYF. For the CDR3, the DNA is TGTGCCGGGGCAATCGAAAGCTCTGGAAACACCATATATTTT.

This chain links TRBV5-4 with TRBJ1-1, with 9 bases aligning to TRBD1. The ends lost 4 bases at V and 5 bases at J; junction bases unmatched: 9. This CDR3 is built from 15 residues. CDR1 is SGHNT and CDR2 is YYREEE in the germline V gene (reference sequence). In nucleotides, the CDR3 is TGTGCCAGCAGCCGGGACACCGGGACAGGGACTGAAGCTTTCTTT. Protein product: CASSRDTGTGTEAFF.

The rearrangement joins TRBV2 to TRBJ1-5; TRBD1 matches at 9 bases. V lost 4 bases to trimming and J lost 6 bases; unmatched junction nucleotides: 7. This CDR3 has 15 residues. Germline assignment: CDR1 SNHLY and CDR2 FYNNEI. The CDR3 protein is CASSVGQGTGQPQHF. Here the CDR3 DNA reads TGTGCCAGCAGTGTGGGACAGGGAACTGGTCAGCCCCAGCATTTT.

This chain connects TRBV6-1 to TRBJ2-2, with D possibly TRBD1 on 6 matching bases. The CDR3 consists of 14 residues. Looked up from germline, CDR1 is MNHNS and CDR2 is SASEGT. With 8 bases removed from V and 0 bases from J, the gap between germline ends came to 10 bases. CDR3: CASGEGANTGELFF. CDR3 DNA sequence: TGTGCCAGCGGAGAGGGGGCGAACACCGGGGAGCTGTTTTTT.

This rearrangement joins TRBV3-1 (or the pseudogene TRBV3-2) to TRBJ1-1, with D perhaps matching TRBD1 (5 bases). From germline, CDR1 is LGHDT and CDR2 YNNKEL (reference sequence). This CDR3 has 13 amino acids. The germline V and J ends were trimmed by 4 bases and 8 bases, with 14 bases remaining between them. This CDR3 reads CASSPDPGLEAFF. CDR3 bases: TGTGCCAGCAGCCCTGATCCGGGACTAGAAGCTTTCTTT.

The chain employs TRBV5-8 and TRBJ2-5, with 13 bases fitting TRBD2. The CDR3 loop spans 15 amino acids. CDR1 and CDR2 from the germline V gene are SGHTS and YDEGEE. Germline trimming cut 3 bases from V and 5 bases from J; bases unmatched to any gene: 4. The CDR3 loop reads CASSSGLAGTETQYF. CDR3 DNA: TGTGCCAGCAGCTCGGGACTAGCGGGAACGGAGACCCAGTACTTC.

The chain has TRBV10-3 and TRBJ1-2; TRBD1 aligns across 8 bases. Trimming removed 6 bases from V and 4 bases from J; junction bases left unmatched: 4. The CDR3 extends over 13 amino acids. Germline V CDR1 and CDR2: ENHRY, SYGVKD. CDR3 residues: CAIRGQGGYGYTF. DNA for the CDR3: TGTGCCATCAGAGGACAGGGTGGCTATGGCTACACCTTC.

The chain couples TRBV5-4 to TRBJ2-7, with TRBD1 identical over 8 bases. This CDR3 contains 15 residues. The germline V gene has CDR1 SGHNT and CDR2 YYREEE (reference sequence). V dropped 0 bases and J dropped 0; count of bases not matched to a gene: 2. The CDR3 sequence is CASSLGQGSSYEQYF. For the CDR3, the DNA is TGTGCCAGCAGCTTGGGACAGGGGTCCTCCTACGAGCAGTACTTC.

This clone came up once. The chain couples TRBV27 to TRBJ2-7; D is perhaps TRBD1 or TRBD2 (6 bases each). V was trimmed by 6 bases and J by 6 bases, leaving 24 bases between them. CDR1 and CDR2 from the germline V gene are MNHEY and SMNVEV (reference sequence). The CDR3 totals 16 residues. CDR3: CASSPLGGGRSREQYF. The CDR3 region has the DNA TGTGCCAGCAGCCCCCTCGGAGGGGGAAGGTCGCGCGAGCAGTACTTC.

The chain joins TRBV28 to TRBJ2-2, with 9 bases fitting TRBD1. In germline, CDR1 is MDHEN, CDR2 SYDVKM. The V segment lost 7 bases and the J segment 9 bases; nucleotides outside the gene matches: 12. The CDR3 has 15 amino acids. The CDR3 spells CASIPLGTGGRELFF. The CDR3 bases are TGTGCCAGCATCCCCCTGGGCACAGGGGGCAGGGAGCTGTTTTTT.